This T cell receptor (beta chain) originates from a study of CD8 T cells in ankylosing spondylitis. Regarding the study as a whole: In the blood and synovial fluid of reactive arthritis, some motif variants had been previously reported. What seemed typical of ankylosing spondylitis blood was a TCR beta motif built from several highly homologous variants. Disease-associated clones were reportedly significantly overrepresented in matched ankylosing spondylitis synovial fluid. With a CD8+ phenotype, disease-linked clones were relatively rare in peripheral blood.

A quantitative 5'-RACE method, one with molecular barcodes, was used to make TCR beta libraries. TCRdb used MiXCR to reprocess the 5' RACE reads, holding one entry per CDR3 protein. The sample yields 670,000 or so distinct CDR3 sequences, roughly 20% seen once. There are 16 residues in the CDR3. V was clipped by 4 bases and J by 6 bases; unmatched bases: 14. CDR1 SGHTA and CDR2 FQGNSA come from the germline V gene. This clonotype was observed a handful of times. Its specificity is unknown. The sample taken for sequencing was blood, either unsorted or a sorted T cell fraction (not recorded which). This clonotype originated in a male donor with ankylosing spondylitis. This chain joins TRBV7-2 and TRBJ2-7, with TRBD1 matching over 8 bases. CDR3 sequence (DNA): TGTGCCAGCAGCTCCCGCGGGTCGACAGGGGCGGTCGAGCAGTACTTC. Amino acids: CASSSRGSTGAVEQYF.